The clone carrying this TCR beta chain has a count of ten or more. This CDR3 is built from 16 residues. V lost 0 bases to trimming and J lost 5 bases; unmatched junction nucleotides: 7. Germline V gives CDR1 MGHRA, CDR2 YSYEKL. Repertoires were generated with immunoSEQ multiplex PCR, while TCRdb's copy carries only in-frame clones and drops some. The data contain a few hundred thousand clones, around nine tenths of them seen just once; the ten biggest clones take up 10%. The record originates from a study of blood T cell repertoires in COVID-19. The receptor was derived from a woman aged 50 to 60 who had recovered from COVID-19. Sequencing was done on a sample of PBMCs or T cells enriched from blood (not recorded which). The chain has TRBV4-1 and TRBJ1-5; 7 bases align to TRBD1. CDR3 coding DNA: TGCGCCAGCAGCCAAGATACAGGGGCCATGTATCAGCCCCAGCATTTT. It specifies CASSQDTGAMYQPQHF.